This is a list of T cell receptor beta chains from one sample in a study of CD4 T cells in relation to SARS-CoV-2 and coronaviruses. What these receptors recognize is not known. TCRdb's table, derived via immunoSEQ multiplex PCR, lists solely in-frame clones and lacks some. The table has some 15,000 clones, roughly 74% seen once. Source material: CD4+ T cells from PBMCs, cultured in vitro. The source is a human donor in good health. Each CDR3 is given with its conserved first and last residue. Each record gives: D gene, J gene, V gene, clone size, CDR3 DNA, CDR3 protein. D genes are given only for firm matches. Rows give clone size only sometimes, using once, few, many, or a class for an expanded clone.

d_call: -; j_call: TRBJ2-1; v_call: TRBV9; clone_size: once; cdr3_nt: TGTGCCAGCAGTCGCAGGGTCAGCTCCTACAATGAGCAGTTCTTC; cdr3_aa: CASSRRVSSYNEQFF
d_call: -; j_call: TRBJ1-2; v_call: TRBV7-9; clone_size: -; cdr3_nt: TGTGCCAGCAGCTTAGCCCAGGGTGCGAACTATGGCTACACCTTC; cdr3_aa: CASSLAQGANYGYTF
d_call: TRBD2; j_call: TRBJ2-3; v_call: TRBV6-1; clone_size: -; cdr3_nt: TGTGCCAGCAGTGATCTAGCGGGAAGTCCAGATACGCAGTATTTT; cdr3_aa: CASSDLAGSPDTQYF
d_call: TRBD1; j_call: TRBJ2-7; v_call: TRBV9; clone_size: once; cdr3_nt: TGTGCCAGCAGCGGGGACAGCTACGAGCAGTACTTC; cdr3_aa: CASSGDSYEQYF
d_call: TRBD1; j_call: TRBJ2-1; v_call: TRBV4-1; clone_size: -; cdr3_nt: TGCGCCAGCAGCCAAGGAGGGACAGGGGACAATGAGCAGTTCTTC; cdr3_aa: CASSQGGTGDNEQFF
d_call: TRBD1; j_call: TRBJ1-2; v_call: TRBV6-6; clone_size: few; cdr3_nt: TGTGCCAGCAGTTACCCGAGGGGGCAGAGCTATTACGGCTACACCTTC; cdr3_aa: CASSYPRGQSYYGYTF
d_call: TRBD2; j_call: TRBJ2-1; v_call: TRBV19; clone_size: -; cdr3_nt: TGTGCCAGTAGTATCGGGCGGGAGTATGAGCAGTTCTTC; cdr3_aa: CASSIGREYEQFF
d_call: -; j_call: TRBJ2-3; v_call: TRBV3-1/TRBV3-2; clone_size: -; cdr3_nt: TGTGCCAGCAGCAACCCCGGGACAGATACGCAGTATTTT; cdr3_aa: CASSNPGTDTQYF
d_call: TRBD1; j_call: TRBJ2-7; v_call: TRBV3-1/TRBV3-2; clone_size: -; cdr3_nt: TGTGCCAGCAGCCAAACGGGACAGGACTACGAGCAGTACTTC; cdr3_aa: CASSQTGQDYEQYF
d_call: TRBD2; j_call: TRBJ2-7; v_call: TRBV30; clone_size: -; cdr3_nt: TGTGCCTGGAGTGGCGGGAGGGCCTACGAGCAGTACTTC; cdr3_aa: CAWSGGRAYEQYF
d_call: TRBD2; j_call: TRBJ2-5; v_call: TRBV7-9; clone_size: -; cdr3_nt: TGTGCCAGCAGCTTAGGACTAGCGGAACAAGAGACCCAGTACTTC; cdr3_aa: CASSLGLAEQETQYF
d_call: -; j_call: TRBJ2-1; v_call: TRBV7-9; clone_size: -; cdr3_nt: TGTGCCAGCCAGAGCGGGACAGAAAACAATGAGCAGTTCTTC; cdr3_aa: CASQSGTENNEQFF
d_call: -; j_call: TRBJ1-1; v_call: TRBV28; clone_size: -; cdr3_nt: TGTGCCAGCAGCCAGGGACTTTGGGCTGAAGCTTTCTTT; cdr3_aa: CASSQGLWAEAFF
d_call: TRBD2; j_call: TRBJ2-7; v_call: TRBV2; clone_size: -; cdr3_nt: TGTGCCAGCAGTCGGCCGGGACTAGCGTTTGCGCAGTACTTC; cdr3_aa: CASSRPGLAFAQYF
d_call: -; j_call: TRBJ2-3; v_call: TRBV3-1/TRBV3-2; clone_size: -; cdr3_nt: TGTGCCAGCAGCCCGAGTCACAGGGCAGGGGATACGCAGTATTTT; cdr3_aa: CASSPSHRAGDTQYF
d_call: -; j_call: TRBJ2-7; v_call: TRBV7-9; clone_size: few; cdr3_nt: TGTGCCAGCAGCTTAGGCGGAGGGGGGGGTTCCGAGCAGTACTTC; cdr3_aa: CASSLGGGGGSEQYF
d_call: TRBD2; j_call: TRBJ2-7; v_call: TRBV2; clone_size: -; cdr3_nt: TGTGCCAGCAGACTAGCGGGGCCCTACGAGCAGTACTTC; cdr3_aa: CASRLAGPYEQYF